This TCR beta chain derives from a study of T cell responses to AZD1222 COVID-19 vaccine. Study findings and constraints: All repertoire sampling was performed exclusively after the peak T cell response. A rise in Spike-specific TCR breadth and depth followed two AZD1222 doses. A mostly white British donor set with more females was recruited, and clonal diversity was possibly underestimated.

Regarding this clone: Its antigen is not identified.

Germline values: CDR1 SGHTA, CDR2 FQGNSA. The CDR3 runs 12 residues. The ends were cut back, 8 bases at V and 4 bases at J, with 11 bases in the middle. Produced via immunoSEQ multiplex PCR; TCRdb's table is partial and in-frame only. This sample has approximately 90,000 clones; around nine tenths occur once, and the top ten carry roughly 4%. This chain connects TRBV7-2 to TRBJ1-1; D is uncertain. Sequencing used peripheral blood, obtained on day 0 of AZD1222 vaccination. This sequence originates from an adult in good health. The CDR3 sequence: CASAPYGTEAFF. CDR3 nucleotide sequence: TGTGCCAGCGCACCCTACGGCACTGAAGCTTTCTTT.